In its sample, the clone carrying this TCR beta chain was seen many times. Germline assignment: CDR1 SGHRS and CDR2 YFSETQ. The CDR3 runs to 15 residues. V gave up 0 bases and J gave up 5 bases; unmatched junction bases: 5. Alpha and beta chains were covered, as first-strand cDNA relied on TRAV- and TRBV-specific primers. Over approximately 20 PCR cycles, TCRs were amplified from a constant-region primer and V-primer adapter. TCRdb analysed the reads with MiXCR anew, one entry per CDR3 protein. Of 65,000 to 90,000 distinct CDR3 sequences listed, under 20% are singletons. The source of the sample is a study of low-dose radiotherapy and immunotherapy resistance in tumors. The time point is: before trial treatment.

The source was PBMCs, collected before treatment. This chain connects TRBV5-1 to TRBJ2-7, with 10 bases that match TRBD2. This TCR came from a male donor with prostate cancer. The CDR3: CASSLGTSGVHEQYF. In DNA form, the CDR3 reads TGCGCCAGCAGCTTGGGGACTAGCGGCGTCCACGAGCAGTACTTC.